Listed here are 29 T cell receptor beta chains from one sample, sequenced in a study of PD-1 blockade in classical Hodgkin lymphoma. Time point reported: cycle 4 day 1 (C4D1), after 5 to 7 weeks of nivolumab. Every patient experienced relapse after autologous stem cell transplantation, and brentuximab vedotin exposure varied. Sequencing used immunoSEQ multiplex PCR; TCRdb keeps in-frame clones, though not all of them. The data contain tens of thousands of clones, 60% to 70% of them singletons. This sample comprised peripheral blood mononuclear cells (PBMCs), obtained before the fourth cycle of nivolumab. The receptor set was obtained from a human donor with classical Hodgkin lymphoma.

This clone was picked up one time. The gene calls are TRBV28 and TRBJ2-1; the match to TRBD2 covers 11 bases. J lost 8 bases, V lost 3 bases, and 6 bases had no gene match. The germline V gene encodes CDR1 MDHEN and CDR2 SYDVKM. The CDR3 runs to 15 residues. CDR3 residues: CASSFSGGADDEQFF. CDR3 bases: TGTGCCAGCAGTTTTAGCGGGGGGGCCGATGATGAGCAGTTCTTC.

This chain joins TRBV6-5 and TRBJ2-3, with a tentative D call TRBD2 (6 bases). CDR1 and CDR2 (germline): MNHEY, SVGAGI. The CDR3 runs to 15 residues. Trimming stripped 2 bases from V and 4 bases from J, with 13 bases between. The CDR3 DNA reads TGTGCCAGCAGTTACCGGGGGAGCCGGGCAGATACGCAGTATTTT. As protein: CASSYRGSRADTQYF.

The chain has TRBV5-6 and TRBJ1-5; TRBD1 matches at 10 bases. The J segment lost 9 bases and the V segment lost 4 bases, leaving 10 bases of the junction unmatched. In germline, CDR1 is SGHDT, CDR2 YYEEEE. The CDR3 runs to 15 residues. The CDR3 DNA reads as TGTGCCAGCAGCAGAAACACCGGGACAGGGGTGCCCCAGCATTTT. Its translation is CASSRNTGTGVPQHF.

This chain links TRBV18 with TRBJ2-3; 12 positions match TRBD2. The CDR3 runs 15 residues. After removal of 5 bases from V and 4 bases from J, the junction contained 4 bases not matched to a gene. CDR1 is KGHSH and CDR2 is LQKENI in the germline V gene. This CDR3 is CASSAGTSGPDTQYF. CDR3 bases: TGTGCCAGCTCAGCCGGGACTAGCGGGCCAGATACGCAGTATTTT.

This chain joins TRBV30 and TRBJ1-1; 9 bases align to TRBD1. The germline V gene encodes CDR1 GTSNPN and CDR2 SVGIG (reference sequence). Unmatched junction bases numbered 2, after V lost 2 bases and J lost 4 bases. This CDR3 region has 13 residues. This CDR3 is CAWSRQGGTEAFF. Here the CDR3 DNA reads TGTGCCTGGAGTAGACAGGGGGGCACTGAAGCTTTCTTT. Full variable domain (rest looked up from reference TRBV30 and TRBJ1-1): SQTIHQWPATLVQPVGSPLSLECTVEGTSNPNLYWYRQAAGRGLQLLFYSVGIGQISSEVPQNLSASRPQDRQFILSSKKLLLSDSGFYLCAWSRQGGTEAFFGQGTRLTVV.

This clone was seen a single time. The genes are TRBV7-7 and TRBJ2-1, with D possibly matching TRBD2 (6 bases). The CDR3 spans 16 residues. Germline CDR1 and CDR2: SSHAT and FNYEAQ (reference sequence). With 1 base removed from V and 0 bases from J, the gap between germline ends came to 10 bases. The CDR3: CASSLDGGSSYNEQFF. The DNA of the CDR3 is TGTGCCAGCAGCTTAGATGGGGGGAGCTCCTACAATGAGCAGTTCTTC.

V usage is TRBV18 and J usage is TRBJ1-1; D might be TRBD1 (6 bases). CDR3 length equals 14 residues. The germline V and J ends were trimmed by 1 base and 4 bases, with 10 bases remaining between them. Germline loops: CDR1 KGHSH, CDR2 LQKENI. The CDR3 loop reads CASSPLPGVTEAFF. CDR3 coding DNA: TGTGCCAGCTCACCACTACCAGGGGTCACTGAAGCTTTCTTT. The complete variable domain, with remaining parts taken from reference TRBV18 and TRBJ1-1, reads NAGVMQNPRHLVRRRGQEARLRCSPMKGHSHVYWYRQLPEEGLKFMVYLQKENIIDESGMPKERFSAEFPKEGPSILRIQQVVRGDSAAYFCASSPLPGVTEAFFGQGTRLTVV.

The rearrangement uses TRBV7-2 and TRBJ2-7; 7 nucleotides line up with TRBD2. This CDR3 contains 13 residues. V lost 1 base to trimming and J lost 3 bases; unmatched junction nucleotides: 0. Germline assignment: CDR1 SGHTA and CDR2 FQGNSA. CDR3 sequence: CASSLVAGYEQYF. The CDR3 DNA reads as TGTGCCAGCAGCTTAGTAGCGGGCTACGAGCAGTACTTC.

V gene TRBV7-2 combines with J gene TRBJ2-3; 7 nucleotides align to TRBD2. The CDR3 runs 15 residues. The J segment lost 0 bases and the V segment lost 6 bases, leaving 6 bases of the junction unmatched. Germline CDR1 SGHTA, CDR2 FQGNSA. CDR3 bases: TGTGCCAGCAGTCTTAGCGGGCTAAGCACAGATACGCAGTATTTT. This gives the protein CASSLSGLSTDTQYF.

V is TRBV7-9 and J is TRBJ2-1, with 13 bases matching TRBD2. Germline V gene sequence: CDR1 SEHNR, CDR2 FQNEAQ (reference sequence). The CDR3 sequence is 18 residues long. The junction had 11 bases not matched to a gene; V was cut back by 5 bases and J by 4 bases. CDR3 sequence reads: CASSPKGLAGRTYNEQFF. In DNA form, the CDR3 reads TGTGCCAGCAGCCCCAAGGGACTAGCGGGGAGGACATACAATGAGCAGTTCTTC.

V gene TRBV7-8 combines with J gene TRBJ2-4, with D unresolved. Per the germline V gene, CDR1 is SGHVS and CDR2 is FQNEAQ. The CDR3 covers 14 residues. V gave up 6 bases and J gave up 2 bases, with 11 bases separating them. CDR3 sequence: CASSAVGTKNIQYF. The CDR3 DNA reads TGTGCCAGCAGTGCAGTGGGAACCAAAAACATTCAGTACTTC.

In this sample, this clone turned up many times. The chain joins TRBV5-6 to TRBJ1-2, with no clear D. The ends were cut back, 1 base at V and 1 base at J, with 17 bases in the middle. The germline gives CDR1 SGHDT, CDR2 YYEEEE. The length of the CDR3 is 17 residues. CDR3 loop: CASSLSGNQNRNYGYTF. CDR3 sequence (DNA): TGTGCCAGCAGCTTGTCTGGGAATCAGAACCGTAACTATGGCTACACCTTC. Based on the CDR3 plus reference TRBV5-6 and TRBJ1-2, the full variable domain is DAGVTQSPTHLIKTRGQQVTLRCSPKSGHDTVSWYQQALGQGPQFIFQYYEEEERQRGNFPDRFSGHQFPNYSSELNVNALLLGDSALYLCASSLSGNQNRNYGYTFGSGTRLTVV.

The chain combines TRBV4-3 with TRBJ2-5; D not certain. The CDR3 totals 13 residues. The germline V and J ends were trimmed by 0 bases and 6 bases, with 8 bases remaining between them. Germline V CDR1 and CDR2: LGHNA, YSLEER. CDR3 sequence (DNA): TGCGCCAGCAGCCAAGATCGGAGCCAGACCCAGTACTTC. Its translation: CASSQDRSQTQYF.

The chain links TRBV19 to TRBJ2-3; maybe TRBD2 (6 bases). V was pared by 3 bases and J by 4 bases, with 11 bases between. There are 14 residues in the CDR3. The germline V gene has CDR1 LNHDA and CDR2 SQIVND (reference sequence). CDR3 DNA sequence: TGTGCCAGTAGTATCGGGGGACCGGCAGATACGCAGTATTTT. As protein: CASSIGGPADTQYF.

The CDR3 nucleotides read TGTGCCAGTAGCTCTGGGACAGGGAATGAAAAACTGTTTTTT. As protein: CASSSGTGNEKLFF. The gene calls are TRBV19 and TRBJ1-4, with 9 positions matching TRBD1. The CDR3 contains 14 residues. Germline-derived CDR1 and CDR2 are LNHDA and SQIVND (reference sequence). Trimming removed 6 bases from V and 5 bases from J; junction bases left unmatched: 4.

CDR3 sequence reads: CASSLEGEGPTYEQYF. The CDR3 DNA follows: TGTGCCAGCAGCTTAGAGGGGGAAGGGCCCACCTACGAGCAGTACTTC. The rearrangement uses TRBV7-2 and TRBJ2-7, with a weak D call TRBD1 (6 bases). The CDR3 length is 16 residues. V was trimmed by 1 base and J by 2 bases, leaving 15 bases between them. The germline gives CDR1 SGHTA, CDR2 FQGNSA.

The rearrangement uses TRBV19 and TRBJ2-1; D perhaps matches TRBD2 (6 bases). The CDR3 has 17 residues. The germline CDR1 and CDR2 sequences are LNHDA and SQIVND (reference sequence). V was trimmed by 3 bases and J by 3 bases, leaving 18 bases between them. The CDR3 DNA is TGTGCCAGTAGTATGGGAGGCCCAACACAATACTACAATGAGCAGTTCTTC. As protein: CASSMGGPTQYYNEQFF.

The V call is TRBV11-3, the J call TRBJ1-5; no definite D call. There are 13 residues in the CDR3. Germline V CDR1 and CDR2: SGHNT, YENEEA. Deletions cut 1 base from V and 4 bases from J, with 5 bases between. The CDR3 is CASSLGPNQPQHF. The CDR3 nucleotides are TGTGCCAGCAGCTTAGGTCCTAATCAGCCCCAGCATTTT. The variable domain in full, completed from reference TRBV11-3 and TRBJ1-5, reads EAGVVQSPRYKIIEKKQPVAFWCNPISGHNTLYWYLQNLGQGPELLIRYENEEAVDDSQLPKDRFSAERLKGVDSTLKIQPAELGDSAVYLCASSLGPNQPQHFGDGTRLSIL.

The rearrangement joins TRBV18 to TRBJ2-1; D not certain. CDR3 length equals 16 residues. V shed 1 base and J shed 2 bases, with 12 bases lying between them. Germline assignment: CDR1 KGHSH and CDR2 LQKENI. CDR3 nucleotides: TGTGCCAGCTCACCACTCCCACCGCTTACCTACAATGAGCAGTTCTTC. Translating gives CASSPLPPLTYNEQFF. The complete variable domain, with remaining parts taken from reference TRBV18 and TRBJ2-1, reads NAGVMQNPRHLVRRRGQEARLRCSPMKGHSHVYWYRQLPEEGLKFMVYLQKENIIDESGMPKERFSAEFPKEGPSILRIQQVVRGDSAAYFCASSPLPPLTYNEQFFGPGTRLTVL.

The chain joins TRBV10-3 to TRBJ2-7; a possible D gene is TRBD1 (6 bases). Trimming cost V 6 bases and J 3 bases, with 9 bases left between them. The CDR3 extends over 12 amino acids. The V gene's germline CDR1 is ENHRY and CDR2 SYGVKD. Here the CDR3 DNA reads TGTGCCATCAGCCCACAGGGCTACGAGCAGTACTTC. It yields the protein CAISPQGYEQYF.

This chain joins TRBV4-2 and TRBJ2-3; 8 bases fit TRBD1. CDR3 length: 15 residues. The ends lost 4 bases at V and 7 bases at J; junction bases unmatched: 10. The germline V gene encodes CDR1 LGHNA and CDR2 YNFKEQ. The CDR3 spells CASSLGQASGNTQYF. DNA for the CDR3: TGTGCCAGCAGCCTGGGACAGGCCTCGGGAAATACGCAGTATTTT.

The chain couples TRBV6-6 to TRBJ1-1; D remains ambiguous. Germline CDR1 and CDR2: MNHNY and SVGAGI (reference sequence). Trimming cost V 6 bases and J 4 bases, with 18 bases left between them. The CDR3 has 15 residues. The CDR3 sequence is CASSHYNIGSTEAFF. The CDR3 region has the DNA TGTGCCAGCAGCCACTACAATATTGGGAGCACTGAAGCTTTCTTT.

This sequence joins TRBV7-2 and TRBJ2-1; TRBD2 aligns across 7 bases. V shed 5 bases and J 5 bases; nucleotides not matched to a gene: 15. The germline V gene has CDR1 SGHTA and CDR2 FQGNSA. The CDR3 loop spans 17 amino acids. In DNA form, the CDR3 reads TGTGCCAGCAGCCTCGAGTTTAGCGGGTCGTTTAACAATGAGCAGTTCTTC. As protein: CASSLEFSGSFNNEQFF.

This clone was found many times. The V gene is TRBV7-9, the J gene TRBJ1-2, with a weak D call TRBD1 (6 bases). With 6 bases removed from V and 3 bases from J, the gap between germline ends came to 14 bases. The CDR3 has 14 residues. Germline CDR1 SEHNR, CDR2 FQNEAQ (reference sequence). CDR3 nucleotide sequence: TGTGCCAGCAGAGGGGACAAGAGCTACTATGGCTACACCTTC. It yields the protein CASRGDKSYYGYTF.

The chain uses TRBV6-1 and TRBJ1-1, with 10 nucleotides matching TRBD1. The CDR3 runs 15 residues. V was clipped by 7 bases and J by 4 bases; unmatched bases: 9. Germline V gene data show CDR1 as MNHNS and CDR2 as SASEGT. CDR3 protein: CASTSRQGAFTEAFF. CDR3 DNA: TGTGCCAGCACGTCTCGACAGGGGGCGTTCACTGAAGCTTTCTTT.

This clone was detected once. The chain is built from TRBV27 and TRBJ2-7, with 8 bases aligning to TRBD1. Trimming removed 6 bases from V and 3 bases from J; junction bases left unmatched: 4. CDR1 and CDR2 (germline): MNHEY, SMNVEV (reference sequence). This CDR3 is built from 13 residues. The DNA for the CDR3 is TGTGCCAGCAGATACGGACAGGGCTACGAGCAGTACTTC. Its protein is CASRYGQGYEQYF.

The chain carries TRBV5-8 and TRBJ1-5; 11 nucleotides match TRBD1. This CDR3 is built from 14 residues. CDR1 is SGHTS and CDR2 is YDEGEE in the germline V gene. V lost 7 bases, J lost 6 bases, and 6 bases stayed unmatched. CDR3 sequence: CASQGTGGAQPQHF. CDR3 nucleotide sequence: TGTGCCAGCCAGGGGACAGGGGGTGCTCAGCCCCAGCATTTT.

In its sample, this clone was seen a few times. The rearrangement joins TRBV6-5 to TRBJ2-7; a possible D gene is TRBD1 (6 bases). Per germline, CDR1 MNHEY and CDR2 SVGAGI. V was trimmed by 2 bases and J by 7 bases, leaving 12 bases between them. This CDR3 is 13 amino acids long. CDR3 nucleotide sequence: TGTGCCAGCAGTTACAACAGGGTGGGTGAGCAGTACTTC. This translates into CASSYNRVGEQYF.

V and J are TRBV29-1 and TRBJ2-3; a weak D match, TRBD2 (6 bases). Trimming stripped 5 bases from V and 0 bases from J, with 6 bases between. The CDR3 is 12 amino acids. Germline-derived CDR1 and CDR2 are SQVTM and ANQGSEA. CDR3 loop: CSVSGSTDTQYF. The CDR3 DNA reads as TGCAGCGTTAGCGGGAGCACAGATACGCAGTATTTT.